This T cell receptor (beta chain) was identified in a study of breast tumors, draining lymph nodes, adjacent tissues. The study, taken as a whole, reports: Findings are consistent with lymph node origin and intratumoral expansion of most tumor T cells. Tumor repertoires ranked between lymph nodes and nontumor tissue in diversity, with V and J gene preferences.

J was trimmed by 0 bases and V by 5 bases; bases with no gene match: 14. Germline values: CDR1 SGHDT, CDR2 YYEEEE. The CDR3 totals 19 residues. TCRdb analysed the multiplex PCR reads with MiXCR anew, one entry per CDR3 protein. The sample lists around 140,000 distinct CDR3 sequences, approximately 20% occurring once. Note on this clonotype: Its antigen is still unknown.

Samples came from axillary lymph nodes draining the breast cancer. Sample: axillary lymph node tissue. The source of this sequence is a female donor with breast cancer. Some clones in this sample may be carry-over from other donors' samples. The V and J genes are TRBV5-6 and TRBJ2-1, with 10 bases lining up with TRBD2. CDR3 bases: TGTGCCAGCAGACCTAGTAGCGGGAGGTCCTTCAGCTCCTACAATGAGCAGTTCTTC. Translating it yields CASRPSSGRSFSSYNEQFF. Full variable domain (outside the CDR3, taken from reference TRBV5-6 and TRBJ2-1): DAGVTQSPTHLIKTRGQQVTLRCSPKSGHDTVSWYQQALGQGPQFIFQYYEEEERQRGNFPDRFSGHQFPNYSSELNVNALLLGDSALYLCASRPSSGRSFSSYNEQFFGPGTRLTVL.